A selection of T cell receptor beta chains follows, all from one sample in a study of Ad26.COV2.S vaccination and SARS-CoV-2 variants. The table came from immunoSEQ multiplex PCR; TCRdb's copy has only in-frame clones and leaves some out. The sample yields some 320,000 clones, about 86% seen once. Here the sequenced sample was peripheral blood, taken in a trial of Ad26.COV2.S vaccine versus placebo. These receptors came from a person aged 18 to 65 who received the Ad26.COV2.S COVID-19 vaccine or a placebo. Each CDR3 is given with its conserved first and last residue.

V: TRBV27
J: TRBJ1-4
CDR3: CASSAGLTGNEKLFF

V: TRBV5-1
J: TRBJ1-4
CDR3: CASRPGATNEKLFF

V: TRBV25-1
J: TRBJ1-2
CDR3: CASSTQGTHGYTF

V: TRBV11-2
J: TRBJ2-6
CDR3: CASSFQVNVLTF

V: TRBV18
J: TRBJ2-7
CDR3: CASSPLTGGIYEQYF

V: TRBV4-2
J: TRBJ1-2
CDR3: CASSQELGDRGIGGYTF

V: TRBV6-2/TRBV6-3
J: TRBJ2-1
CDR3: CASSRFGTSGKYNEQFF

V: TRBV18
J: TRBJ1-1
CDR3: CASSPAPTGEGTEAFF

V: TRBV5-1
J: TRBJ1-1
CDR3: CASSPREAYTEAFF

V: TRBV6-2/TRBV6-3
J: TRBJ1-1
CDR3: CASSLTGFTEAFF

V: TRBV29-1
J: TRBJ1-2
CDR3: CSVSKGTGTLYGYTF

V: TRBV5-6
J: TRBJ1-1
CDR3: CASSLSGNSAFF

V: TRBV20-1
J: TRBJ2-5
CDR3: CSASIPGAGETQYF

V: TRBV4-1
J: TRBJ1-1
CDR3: CASSQVENTEAFF

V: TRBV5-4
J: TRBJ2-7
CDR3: CASSLRASGPYEQYF

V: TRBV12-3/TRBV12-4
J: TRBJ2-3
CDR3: CATSRADTQYF

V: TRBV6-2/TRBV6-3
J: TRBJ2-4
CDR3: CASSSQGPGSQYF

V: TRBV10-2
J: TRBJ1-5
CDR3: CASSRAGPNQPQHF

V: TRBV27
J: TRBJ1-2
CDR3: CASSFQGNYGYTF

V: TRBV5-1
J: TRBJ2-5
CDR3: CASTGTDQETQYF

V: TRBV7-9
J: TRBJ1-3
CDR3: CASLASSGNTIYF

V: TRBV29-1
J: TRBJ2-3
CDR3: CSVNSGTDTQYF

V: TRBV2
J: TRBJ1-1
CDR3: CASTETFLSAEAFF

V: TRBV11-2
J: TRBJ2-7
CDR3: CATRGGSSYEQYF

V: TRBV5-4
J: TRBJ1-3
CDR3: CASSLGRGSAGNTIYF

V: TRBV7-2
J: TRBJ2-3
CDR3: CASSRRGGTDTQYF

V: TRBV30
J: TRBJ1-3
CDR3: CAWSESRTFPSRGNTIYF

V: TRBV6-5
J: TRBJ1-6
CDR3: CASSRWGSGGSPLHF

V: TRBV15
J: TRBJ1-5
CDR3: CATQAQVNQPQHF

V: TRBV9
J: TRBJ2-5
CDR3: CASSARGAPQETQYF

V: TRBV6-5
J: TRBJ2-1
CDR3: CASSWIGTAYNEQFF

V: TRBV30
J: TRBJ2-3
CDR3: CAWSKGLAYGTQYF

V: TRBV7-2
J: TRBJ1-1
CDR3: CASSFSGGGTEAFF

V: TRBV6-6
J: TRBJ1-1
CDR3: CASSPQGWNTEAFF

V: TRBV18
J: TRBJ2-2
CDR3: CASKRNTGELFF